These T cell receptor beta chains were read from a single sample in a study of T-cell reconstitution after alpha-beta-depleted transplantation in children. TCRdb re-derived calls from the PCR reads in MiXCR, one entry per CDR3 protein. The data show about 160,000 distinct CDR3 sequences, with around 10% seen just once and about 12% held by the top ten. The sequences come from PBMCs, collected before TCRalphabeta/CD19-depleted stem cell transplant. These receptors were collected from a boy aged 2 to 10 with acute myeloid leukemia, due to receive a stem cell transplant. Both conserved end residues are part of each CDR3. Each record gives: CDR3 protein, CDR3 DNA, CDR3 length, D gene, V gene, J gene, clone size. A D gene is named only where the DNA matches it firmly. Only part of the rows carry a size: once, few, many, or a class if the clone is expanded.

CDR3: CASSQPGRGSYNSPLHF
DNA: TGCGCCAGCAGCCAACCCGGCAGAGGGTCCTATAATTCACCCCTCCACTTT
length: 17
D: .
V: TRBV4-1
J: TRBJ1-6
size: many

CDR3: CASSLDRGEQYF
DNA: TGCGCCAGCAGCTTGGACAGGGGCGAGCAGTACTTC
length: 12
D: TRBD1
V: TRBV5-1
J: TRBJ2-7
size: many

CDR3: CASSTDYPTGTSGAYEQYF
DNA: TGTGCCAGCAGCACCGATTATCCGACCGGGACTAGCGGGGCCTACGAGCAGTACTTC
length: 19
D: TRBD2
V: TRBV5-6
J: TRBJ2-7
size: .

CDR3: CSARRPGHPYNEQFF
DNA: TGCAGTGCTAGGCGACCGGGACACCCCTACAATGAGCAGTTCTTC
length: 15
D: .
V: TRBV20-1
J: TRBJ2-1
size: many

CDR3: CSAPDSAYEQYF
DNA: TGCAGTGCCCCAGACTCGGCCTACGAGCAGTACTTC
length: 12
D: .
V: TRBV20-1
J: TRBJ2-7
size: many

CDR3: CASSLRTGVNQPQHF
DNA: TGTGCCAGCAGCCTCCGAACAGGGGTCAATCAGCCCCAGCATTTT
length: 15
D: TRBD1
V: TRBV7-8
J: TRBJ1-5
size: .

CDR3: CASSQEQPWSPLHF
DNA: TGTGCCAGCAGCCAAGAACAGCCTTGGTCACCCCTCCACTTT
length: 14
D: .
V: TRBV3-1
J: TRBJ1-6
size: many

CDR3: CAWSVRVGGSRFF
DNA: TGTGCCTGGAGTGTACGGGTGGGAGGGTCTCGGTTCTTC
length: 13
D: TRBD2
V: TRBV30
J: TRBJ2-1
size: .

CDR3: CAWSVGSQVTDTQYF
DNA: TGTGCCTGGAGTGTAGGGTCCCAAGTAACAGATACGCAGTATTTT
length: 15
D: .
V: TRBV30
J: TRBJ2-3
size: .

CDR3: CASSSPGTGVGELFF
DNA: TGTGCCAGCAGTTCCCCCGGGACAGGGGTCGGGGAGCTGTTTTTT
length: 15
D: TRBD1
V: TRBV27
J: TRBJ2-2
size: many

CDR3: CASSSPGAGFSYGYTF
DNA: TGTGCCAGCAGCTCCCCCGGGGCAGGGTTCAGCTATGGCTACACCTTC
length: 16
D: .
V: TRBV11-2
J: TRBJ1-2
size: many

CDR3: CATSRGPQGADTQYF
DNA: TGTGCCACCAGCAGAGGCCCACAAGGAGCAGATACGCAGTATTTT
length: 15
D: .
V: TRBV15
J: TRBJ2-3
size: many

CDR3: CSAIGTSEAKNIQYF
DNA: TGCAGTGCTATCGGGACTAGCGAAGCGAAAAACATTCAGTACTTC
length: 15
D: TRBD2
V: TRBV20-1
J: TRBJ2-4
size: many

CDR3: CASTSGVGTEAFF
DNA: TGTGCCAGCACCTCAGGGGTAGGCACTGAAGCTTTCTTT
length: 13
D: .
V: TRBV3-1
J: TRBJ1-1
size: .

CDR3: CATSPAQGLGYGYTF
DNA: TGTGCCACCAGTCCTGCACAGGGGTTGGGCTATGGCTACACCTTC
length: 15
D: TRBD1
V: TRBV24-1
J: TRBJ1-2
size: few

CDR3: CASSQGLANYGYTF
DNA: TGCGCCAGCAGCCAAGGGTTAGCTAACTATGGCTACACCTTC
length: 14
D: .
V: TRBV4-1
J: TRBJ1-2
size: .

CDR3: CSGSGGGDEQYF
DNA: TGCAGTGGTAGCGGAGGGGGCGACGAGCAGTACTTC
length: 12
D: .
V: TRBV20-1
J: TRBJ2-7
size: many

CDR3: CASSTLGSEQFF
DNA: TGCGCCAGCAGCACGTTAGGATCTGAGCAGTTCTTC
length: 12
D: .
V: TRBV4-1
J: TRBJ2-1
size: many

CDR3: CASSPRGGATEAFF
DNA: TGCGCCAGCAGCCCCCGAGGCGGGGCCACTGAAGCTTTCTTT
length: 14
D: .
V: TRBV5-1
J: TRBJ1-1
size: many

CDR3: CASSSGLADTDTQYF
DNA: TGTGCCAGCAGCTCTGGACTAGCGGACACAGATACGCAGTATTTT
length: 15
D: TRBD2
V: TRBV11-2
J: TRBJ2-3
size: many

CDR3: CASSSPGDPHSPLHF
DNA: TGTGCCAGCAGCTCACCCGGGGACCCGCATTCACCCCTCCACTTT
length: 15
D: .
V: TRBV12-3/TRBV12-4
J: TRBJ1-6
size: many

CDR3: CASSQDFRENQPQHF
DNA: TGCGCCAGCAGCCAAGATTTTAGGGAAAATCAGCCCCAGCATTTT
length: 15
D: .
V: TRBV4-1
J: TRBJ1-5
size: many

CDR3: CASSANTLRDYGYTF
DNA: TGTGCCAGCAGTGCCAACACCCTACGGGACTATGGCTACACCTTC
length: 15
D: .
V: TRBV2
J: TRBJ1-2
size: many

CDR3: CATSPGQRLALWEEAFF
DNA: TGTGCCACCTCACCGGGACAGAGACTTGCACTATGGGAGGAAGCTTTCTTT
length: 17
D: TRBD1
V: TRBV12-3/TRBV12-4
J: TRBJ1-1
size: many

CDR3: CASSYANTGELFF
DNA: TGTGCCAGCAGTTACGCGAACACCGGGGAGCTGTTTTTT
length: 13
D: .
V: TRBV27
J: TRBJ2-2
size: many

CDR3: CASSAEQYF
DNA: TGTGCCAGCAGTGCCGAGCAGTACTTC
length: 9
D: .
V: TRBV3-1
J: TRBJ2-7
size: many

CDR3: CASSLARAVGSKQETQYF
DNA: TGTGCCAGCAGCTTAGCGCGGGCTGTTGGGTCCAAACAAGAGACCCAGTACTTC
length: 18
D: .
V: TRBV7-8
J: TRBJ2-5
size: many

CDR3: CASSIATAGQSTEAFF
DNA: TGTGCCAGTAGTATAGCAACGGCGGGACAAAGCACTGAAGCTTTCTTT
length: 16
D: .
V: TRBV19
J: TRBJ1-1
size: .

CDR3: CASRPTGIETQYF
DNA: TGTGCCAGCAGACCTACAGGGATAGAGACCCAGTACTTC
length: 13
D: .
V: TRBV2
J: TRBJ2-5
size: many

CDR3: CASSPLGASYNEQFF
DNA: TGTGCCAGCAGCCCCCTGGGGGCCTCCTACAATGAGCAGTTCTTC
length: 15
D: .
V: TRBV14
J: TRBJ2-1
size: few

CDR3: CSARDRQGSVEQFF
DNA: TGCAGTGCTAGAGATCGACAGGGGAGTGTTGAGCAGTTCTTC
length: 14
D: TRBD1
V: TRBV20-1
J: TRBJ2-1
size: many

CDR3: CAWSVPRNEQFF
DNA: TGTGCCTGGAGTGTACCTCGAAATGAGCAGTTCTTC
length: 12
D: .
V: TRBV30
J: TRBJ2-1
size: few

CDR3: CASSAPPNRMPIYF
DNA: TGTGCCAGCAGCGCCCCGCCCAACAGGATGCCCATATATTTT
length: 14
D: .
V: TRBV5-8
J: TRBJ1-3
size: many

CDR3: CASSRQGASRDTQYF
DNA: TGTGCCAGCAGCCGACAGGGGGCAAGTCGAGATACGCAGTATTTT
length: 15
D: TRBD1
V: TRBV9
J: TRBJ2-3
size: many

CDR3: CSARDLQRAGLYNEQFF
DNA: TGCAGTGCTAGAGATCTGCAGCGGGCGGGACTATACAATGAGCAGTTCTTC
length: 17
D: TRBD2
V: TRBV20-1
J: TRBJ2-1
size: many

CDR3: CASSLGTSGRHYEQYF
DNA: TGTGCCAGCAGCTTAGGTACTAGCGGAAGACACTACGAGCAGTACTTC
length: 16
D: TRBD2
V: TRBV11-2
J: TRBJ2-7
size: many

CDR3: CASSLDWGASNTEAFF
DNA: TGTGCCAGCAGTTTGGATTGGGGAGCTTCCAACACTGAAGCTTTCTTT
length: 16
D: .
V: TRBV28
J: TRBJ1-1
size: many

CDR3: CASSQPNYPGLAGAGAYNEQFF
DNA: TGTGCCAGCAGCCAACCGAATTATCCGGGACTAGCGGGAGCGGGGGCCTACAATGAGCAGTTCTTC
length: 22
D: TRBD2
V: TRBV4-2
J: TRBJ2-1
size: many

CDR3: CASSLSGLNQPQHF
DNA: TGTGCCAGCAGTTTATCAGGCCTTAATCAGCCCCAGCATTTT
length: 14
D: .
V: TRBV28
J: TRBJ1-5
size: many

CDR3: CASSLRAARGYNNEQFF
DNA: TGCGCCAGCAGCCTGAGGGCAGCCCGGGGGTACAACAATGAGCAGTTCTTC
length: 17
D: .
V: TRBV5-1
J: TRBJ2-1
size: many

CDR3: CASSPRGGRYNEQFF
DNA: TGTGCCAGCAGCCCGCGGGGGGGCCGGTACAATGAGCAGTTCTTC
length: 15
D: TRBD2
V: TRBV14
J: TRBJ2-1
size: many

CDR3: CASSPQPQGYDTQYF
DNA: TGTGCCAGCAGCCCTCAGCCCCAGGGATATGATACGCAGTATTTT
length: 15
D: .
V: TRBV14
J: TRBJ2-3
size: many

CDR3: CASRLAESSYNEQFF
DNA: TGTGCCAGCAGGCTAGCGGAAAGCTCCTACAATGAGCAGTTCTTC
length: 15
D: TRBD2
V: TRBV14
J: TRBJ2-1
size: many

CDR3: CASGITGGWQPQHF
DNA: TGTGCTAGTGGGATAACAGGGGGCTGGCAGCCCCAGCATTTT
length: 14
D: TRBD1
V: TRBV12-5
J: TRBJ1-5
size: few

CDR3: CASSLVEGYEQFF
DNA: TGTGCCAGCAGCTTAGTGGAGGGGTATGAGCAGTTCTTC
length: 13
D: .
V: TRBV7-3
J: TRBJ2-1
size: .

CDR3: CAWGWTDNEQFF
DNA: TGTGCCTGGGGTTGGACAGACAATGAGCAGTTCTTC
length: 12
D: .
V: TRBV30
J: TRBJ2-1
size: many